This record concerns one T cell receptor (beta chain) sequence. The data stem from a study of T cells after yellow fever vaccination. TCRdb re-called the 5' RACE reads through MiXCR, storing one row per CDR3 protein. This table has nearly 550,000 distinct CDR3 sequences, roughly 19% appearing once. Trimming left V 6 bases short and J 5 bases short, with 13 bases between. The germline gives CDR1 MNHEY, CDR2 SMNVEV (reference sequence). The CDR3 spans 13 residues. The gene calls are TRBV27 and TRBJ2-5; weak D call: TRBD2 (6 bases). This TCR was sampled from a young man who received the YFV17D yellow fever vaccine. The input for sequencing was PBMCs, taken 15 days after the yellow fever booster vaccination. Here the CDR3 DNA reads TGTGCCAGCAGCCCCTGGGGAGGCGAGACCCAGTACTTC. It yields the protein CASSPWGGETQYF.